The 30 T cell receptor beta chains listed next were all sequenced from one sample in a study of OX40 agonist ivuxolimab in advanced cancers. Data came from immunoSEQ multiplex PCR; TCRdb stores just in-frame clones and leaves some out. The top ten hold 1.5% to 2% of the sample, which has about 58,000 clones, roughly nine tenths seen once. The sample in question was CD4+ or CD8+ T cells sorted from blood, obtained in a trial of the OX40 agonist ivuxolimab. Receptor source: an adult with an advanced solid tumor such as melanoma, head and neck, liver or kidney cancer.

V and J are TRBV4-2 and TRBJ1-3; 7 bases line up with TRBD1. CDR1 and CDR2 from the germline V gene are LGHNA and YNFKEQ. The J segment lost 10 bases and the V segment lost 4 bases, leaving 16 bases of the junction unmatched. This CDR3 has 16 amino acids. CDR3 sequence (DNA): TGTGCCAGCAGCCGTGATCCCGGGACAGCTCTGAGGACCATATATTTT. Translated, it gives CASSRDPGTALRTIYF.

The rearrangement uses TRBV7-3 and TRBJ1-1; D unclear. The CDR3 sequence is 14 residues long. Trimming pared 5 bases from V and 4 bases from J, leaving 14 bases between. CDR1 is SGHTA, CDR2 FQGTGA, per germline. This chain's CDR3 is CASSPGHSPTEAFF. CDR3 DNA sequence: TGTGCCAGCAGCCCGGGCCATTCTCCCACTGAAGCTTTCTTT.

The chain joins TRBV7-3 to TRBJ2-1; 11 nucleotides match TRBD2. The CDR3 is 16 amino acids. Germline-derived CDR1 and CDR2 are SGHTA and FQGTGA. Unmatched junction bases numbered 4, after V lost 2 bases and J lost 4 bases. The DNA for the CDR3 is TGTGCCAGCAGCTTACAGGGACTAGCGGATTACAATGAGCAGTTCTTC. This gives the protein CASSLQGLADYNEQFF.

This clone was counted only a few times. The chain is built from TRBV19 and TRBJ1-1; D gene ambiguous. This CDR3 has 13 amino acids. Germline V gene data show CDR1 as LNHDA and CDR2 as SQIVND (reference sequence). V lost 3 bases and J lost 1, with 6 bases in between. Here the CDR3 DNA reads TGTGCCAGTAGTATTCTGAGGAACACTGAAGCTTTCTTT. Its translation is CASSILRNTEAFF.

The gene calls are TRBV14 and TRBJ1-4, with D perhaps matching TRBD1 (6 bases). This CDR3 is 13 amino acids long. Germline CDR1 is SGHDN and CDR2 is FVKESK. Trimming shortened V by 7 bases and J by 8 bases, and 14 bases separated the two germline ends. The CDR3 bases are TGTGCCAGCACCAGGGGCCCAGGAGAAAAACTGTTTTTT. Translating gives CASTRGPGEKLFF.

V usage is TRBV28 and J usage is TRBJ1-2; D unresolved. The CDR3 runs 13 residues. The V gene's germline CDR1 is MDHEN and CDR2 SYDVKM. V dropped 2 bases and J dropped 3 bases, with 7 bases sitting between them. The CDR3, as DNA: TGTGCCAGCAGTTTACGGGCTTACTATGGCTACACCTTC. Translated, it gives CASSLRAYYGYTF.

The rearrangement links TRBV18 to TRBJ1-3; D is possibly TRBD1 (5 bases). The V and J ends lost 0 bases and 1 base respectively, with 13 bases between them. Per the germline V gene, CDR1 is KGHSH and CDR2 is LQKENI. The CDR3 covers 17 residues. CDR3 protein: CASSPPAGTTSGNTIYF. The CDR3 DNA reads TGTGCCAGCTCACCACCCGCCGGGACGACGTCTGGAAACACCATATATTTT.

The chain links TRBV6-5 to TRBJ1-2; 9 positions agree with TRBD1. V was pared by 2 bases and J by 5 bases, with 6 bases of the junction left unmatched. The CDR3 totals 15 residues. Germline V CDR1 and CDR2: MNHEY, SVGAGI. The CDR3 coding sequence is TGTGCCAGCAGTTACCGTACGACAGGGGGGTATGGCTACACCTTC. Protein sequence: CASSYRTTGGYGYTF.

The genes are TRBV28 and TRBJ1-3; tentatively, D is TRBD1 (5 bases). The CDR3 covers 15 residues. Germline CDR1 reads MDHEN; CDR2 reads SYDVKM. V was shortened by 1 base and J by 0 bases, with 7 bases between the two germline ends. CDR3 region: CASSLSGASGNTIYF. The CDR3 region has the DNA TGTGCCAGCAGTTTATCCGGGGCCTCTGGAAACACCATATATTTT. Supplemented by reference TRBV28 and TRBJ1-3, the full variable domain reads DVKVTQSSRYLVKRTGEKVFLECVQDMDHENMFWYRQDPGLGLRLIYFSYDVKMKEKGDIPEGYSVSREKKERFSLILESASTNQTSMYLCASSLSGASGNTIYFGEGSWLTVV.

This chain uses TRBV11-2 with TRBJ2-1; D may be TRBD2 (7 bases). V was clipped by 2 bases and J by 8 bases, with 13 bases between them. The germline gives CDR1 SGHAT, CDR2 FQNNGV. This CDR3 has 14 amino acids. CDR3 in amino acids: CASSLSGGGDEQFF. The CDR3 DNA is TGTGCCAGCAGCTTATCGGGGGGCGGCGATGAGCAGTTCTTC.

The chain is built from TRBV7-2 and TRBJ1-5, with no clear D. The germline V gene has CDR1 SGHTA and CDR2 FQGNSA. The CDR3 runs to 11 residues. V was shortened by 0 bases and J by 6 bases, with 0 bases between the two germline ends. Here the CDR3 reads CASSLAQPQHF. The DNA of the CDR3 is TGTGCCAGCAGCTTAGCTCAGCCCCAGCATTTT.

The chain uses TRBV6-6 and TRBJ1-1; TRBD1 agrees at 7 bases. This CDR3 is built from 15 residues. Unmatched junction bases numbered 16, after V lost 8 bases and J lost 7 bases. The germline V gene has CDR1 MNHNY and CDR2 SVGAGI (reference sequence). In DNA form, the CDR3 reads TGTGCCAGCTTGGACAGGATGAGGGTTTCGGTTGAAGCTTTCTTT. It specifies CASLDRMRVSVEAFF.

This clone showed up just once. The chain is built from TRBV9 and TRBJ2-5, with D maybe TRBD2 (8 bases). There are 14 residues in the CDR3. The germline V gene has CDR1 SGDLS and CDR2 YYNGEE. V was shortened by 3 bases and J by 4 bases, with 13 bases between the two germline ends. In DNA, the CDR3 is TGTGCCAGCAGCGCGGGAGGGGGCCCAGAGACCCAGTACTTC. Translated, it gives CASSAGGGPETQYF.

The rearrangement links TRBV28 to TRBJ2-1; 11 bases agree with TRBD2. CDR1 and CDR2 (germline): MDHEN, SYDVKM. The CDR3 runs to 15 residues. The trim removed 6 bases at V and 3 bases at J, leaving 4 bases unmatched. CDR3 sequence (DNA): TGTGCCAGCAGGACGGGACTAGCGGTCTACAATGAGCAGTTCTTC. Its translation: CASRTGLAVYNEQFF.

The rearrangement uses TRBV19 and TRBJ2-2; D is unresolved. The CDR3 has 15 amino acids. V shed 3 bases and J shed 0 bases, with 8 bases lying between them. Per the germline V gene, CDR1 is LNHDA and CDR2 is SQIVND (reference sequence). CDR3 region: CASSIMATNTGELFF. The CDR3 DNA reads as TGTGCCAGTAGTATCATGGCAACGAACACCGGGGAGCTGTTTTTT.

The rearrangement links TRBV6-1 to TRBJ1-2; D remains unclear. Germline lookup yields CDR1 MNHNS and CDR2 SASEGT. This CDR3 has 15 residues. Trimming stripped 3 bases from V and 5 bases from J, with 16 bases between. The CDR3 nucleotides read TGTGCCAGCAGTGACCGGACGGAGACTACTTATGGCTACACCTTC. Translating gives CASSDRTETTYGYTF.

The chain recombines TRBV30 with TRBJ1-2; no firm D call. The germline V gene has CDR1 GTSNPN and CDR2 SVGIG (reference sequence). There are 12 residues in the CDR3. Deletions cut 4 bases from V and 5 bases from J, with 11 bases between. The CDR3 is CAWNSGFYGYTF. The CDR3 DNA sequence: TGTGCCTGGAATTCGGGTTTTTATGGCTACACCTTC.

This clone showed up just once. The chain carries TRBV2 and TRBJ2-2; TRBD2 is a possible D gene (5 bases). This CDR3 is built from 15 residues. Germline V gene sequence: CDR1 SNHLY, CDR2 FYNNEI. The V end lost 5 bases, the J end lost 6 bases, and 16 bases lay between the germline ends. The CDR3 sequence is CASSISLGYAGELFF. The CDR3 DNA follows: TGTGCCAGCAGTATCTCACTAGGCTACGCCGGGGAGCTGTTTTTT.

This sequence joins TRBV19 and TRBJ2-7; weak D call: TRBD2 (5 bases). Germline loops: CDR1 LNHDA, CDR2 SQIVND (reference sequence). Trimming removed 1 base from V and 3 bases from J, with 7 bases in between. The CDR3 spans 13 residues. The CDR3 protein is CASSIGEGYEQYF. CDR3 DNA: TGTGCCAGTAGTATAGGTGAGGGCTACGAGCAGTACTTC.

This clone was found once. This chain joins TRBV5-1 and TRBJ2-7; D is possibly TRBD1 (6 bases). Germline V lookup: CDR1 SGHRS, CDR2 YFSETQ. V lost 4 bases and J 5 bases, leaving 25 bases between the germline ends. CDR3 length: 17 residues. The CDR3 bases are TGCGCCAGCAGCCTGCTCTCACAGGGAAGGCTGGGCGACGAGCAGTACTTC. It translates to CASSLLSQGRLGDEQYF.

This chain links TRBV2 with TRBJ2-1, with TRBD2 identical over 9 bases. From germline, CDR1 is SNHLY and CDR2 FYNNEI. This CDR3 has 16 amino acids. The V segment lost 4 bases and the J segment 3 bases; nucleotides outside the gene matches: 7. In DNA, the CDR3 is TGTGCCAGCAGTGGACTACTAGCGGGCGGCTACAATGAGCAGTTCTTC. This codes for CASSGLLAGGYNEQFF. Full variable domain (remainder filled in from reference TRBV2 and TRBJ2-1): EPEVTQTPSHQVTQMGQEVILRCVPISNHLYFYWYRQILGQKVEFLVSFYNNEISEKSEIFDDQFSVERPDGSNFTLKIRSTKLEDSAMYFCASSGLLAGGYNEQFFGPGTRLTVL.

The chain carries TRBV2 and TRBJ2-7, with 9 bases matching TRBD1. The germline gives CDR1 SNHLY, CDR2 FYNNEI. CDR3 size: 17 residues. The junction had 12 bases not matched to a gene; V was cut back by 6 bases and J by 0 bases. The chain's CDR3 is CASRRTGGPRSSYEQYF. CDR3 DNA: TGTGCCAGCAGGCGAACAGGGGGCCCTAGGAGCTCCTACGAGCAGTACTTC.

This rearrangement joins TRBV2 to TRBJ1-5; D is perhaps TRBD1 (5 bases). V gave up 8 bases and J gave up 1 base, with 18 bases separating them. CDR3 size: 16 residues. Germline-derived CDR1 and CDR2 are SNHLY and FYNNEI. The DNA of the CDR3 is TGTGCCAGCCAGGAACCGGGGCCGAGGAGCAATCAGCCCCAGCATTTT. Amino acids: CASQEPGPRSNQPQHF.

The rearrangement uses TRBV7-9 and TRBJ2-1; D is perhaps TRBD1 or TRBD2 (6 bases each). CDR3 length equals 12 residues. The ends were cut back, 5 bases at V and 8 bases at J, with 10 bases in the middle. Germline V gives CDR1 SEHNR, CDR2 FQNEAQ (reference sequence). The CDR3: CASSPGADEQFF. The CDR3 coding sequence is TGTGCCAGCAGCCCGGGGGCGGATGAGCAGTTCTTC. The full variable domain, with the rest looked up from reference TRBV7-9 and TRBJ2-1, is DTGVSQNPRHKITKRGQNVTFRCDPISEHNRLYWYRQTLGQGPEFLTYFQNEAQLEKSRLLSDRFSAERPKGSFSTLEIQRTEQGDSAMYLCASSPGADEQFFGPGTRLTVL.

The chain carries TRBV19 and TRBJ2-3; 9 nucleotides agree with TRBD1. CDR3 length equals 15 residues. Trimming cost V 6 bases and J 4 bases; bases outside gene matches: 8. CDR1 and CDR2 (germline): LNHDA, SQIVND (reference sequence). The CDR3 DNA reads TGTGCCAGTAGCCTGGGACAGGGAAGGGCAGATACGCAGTATTTT. Protein product: CASSLGQGRADTQYF.

This rearrangement joins TRBV5-1 to TRBJ2-1, with 8 bases fitting TRBD2. CDR3 length: 15 amino acids. J was trimmed by 3 bases and V by 3 bases; bases with no gene match: 5. Germline-derived CDR1 and CDR2 are SGHRS and YFSETQ. The CDR3 loop is CASSSTSDLYNEQFF. The CDR3 DNA sequence: TGCGCCAGCAGCTCGACTAGCGATCTCTACAATGAGCAGTTCTTC.

The chain links TRBV6-6 to TRBJ2-1; D gene unclear. This CDR3 has 13 amino acids. Trimming took 4 bases from V and 0 from J, leaving 4 bases between them. Germline values: CDR1 MNHNY, CDR2 SVGAGI (reference sequence). The CDR3 region has the DNA TGTGCCAGCAGTTTCCGCTCCTACAATGAGCAGTTCTTC. Protein sequence: CASSFRSYNEQFF.

V and J are TRBV7-9 and TRBJ2-5; D unresolved. Between the trimmed V and J ends, which lost 5 bases and 1 base, there was a span of 17 bases. CDR3 length equals 16 residues. Germline V gene data show CDR1 as SEHNR and CDR2 as FQNEAQ (reference sequence). The CDR3: CASSLDRELFQETQYF. As DNA, the CDR3 is TGTGCCAGCAGCCTCGATAGAGAGCTGTTCCAAGAGACCCAGTACTTC.

The CDR3 is CASSYVSGGNEQFF. CDR3 in DNA: TGTGCCAGCAGTTACGTTTCCGGGGGTAATGAGCAGTTCTTC. V and J are TRBV6-5 and TRBJ2-1, with D tentatively TRBD2 (6 bases). The CDR3 spans 14 residues. The germline CDR1 and CDR2 sequences are MNHEY and SVGAGI. V was clipped by 2 bases and J by 7 bases, with 12 bases between them.

V usage is TRBV5-4 and J usage is TRBJ1-2, with no clear D. The CDR3 runs to 13 residues. CDR1 SGHNT and CDR2 YYREEE come from the germline V gene (reference sequence). The germline V and J ends were trimmed by 0 bases and 7 bases, with 10 bases remaining between them. CDR3 residues: CASSLDEGGGYTF. The CDR3 bases are TGTGCCAGCAGCTTGGACGAGGGAGGTGGCTACACCTTC.